One sample yielded the 7 T cell receptor beta chains listed below, sequenced in a study of blood T cell repertoires in COVID-19. Using immunoSEQ multiplex PCR, the repertoire was profiled, and TCRdb retains in-frame clones only, with some absent. The repertoire holds roughly 250,000 clones, with around 90% as singletons. Material: PBMCs or T cells enriched from blood (not recorded which). Receptors originate from a woman in her fifties or sixties who had recovered from COVID-19.

This clone appeared a few times. This chain joins TRBV5-1 and TRBJ2-3, with TRBD2 matching over 8 bases. This CDR3 spans 15 amino acids. Germline V CDR1 and CDR2: SGHRS, YFSETQ. V shed 4 bases and J 6 bases; nucleotides not matched to a gene: 10. The CDR3 nucleotides are TGCGCCAGCAGCCTTAGCGGGAAAGTCGTTGATACGCAGTATTTT. Translation gives CASSLSGKVVDTQYF.

The chain joins TRBV5-1 to TRBJ1-5, with TRBD1 as a possible D gene (5 bases). CDR3 length equals 16 residues. CDR1 is SGHRS and CDR2 is YFSETQ in the germline V gene. The ends were cut back, 0 bases at V and 1 base at J, with 11 bases in the middle. DNA for the CDR3: TGCGCCAGCAGCTTGGAGGGGCAGGGAAGCAATCAGCCCCAGCATTTT. As protein: CASSLEGQGSNQPQHF.

This clone has more than one count but fewer than ten. At the DNA level, this CDR3 is encoded by other sequences in the same sample as well. The chain uses TRBV24-1 and TRBJ2-3, with a weak D call TRBD2 (6 bases). V gave up 3 bases and J gave up 2 bases, with 8 bases separating them. Germline V gives CDR1 KGHDR, CDR2 SFDVKD. The CDR3 loop spans 14 amino acids. The CDR3 nucleotides are TGTGCCACCAGTGATGGGGGGTCCACAGATACGCAGTATTTT. Translated, it gives CATSDGGSTDTQYF.

This chain uses TRBV19 with TRBJ2-1; 13 nucleotides agree with TRBD2. V was clipped by 6 bases and J by 3 bases; unmatched bases: 11. The CDR3 consists of 18 residues. Germline V gene lookup returns CDR1 LNHDA and CDR2 SQIVND (reference sequence). CDR3 protein: CASRQARTSGGIYNEQFF. Written as DNA, the CDR3 is TGTGCCAGTAGACAAGCCCGGACTAGCGGGGGTATCTACAATGAGCAGTTCTTC.

The V gene is TRBV6-5, the J gene TRBJ1-2; no clear D gene. There are 12 residues in the CDR3. Looked up from germline, CDR1 is MNHEY and CDR2 is SVGAGI. Deletions cut 6 bases from V and 3 bases from J, with 8 bases between. The DNA of the CDR3 is TGTGCCAGCAGGCGGGGAGACTATGGCTACACCTTC. Translating it yields CASRRGDYGYTF.

The chain combines TRBV6-4 with TRBJ1-1; 7 nucleotides match TRBD1. The trim removed 2 bases at V and 2 bases at J, leaving 5 bases unmatched. Looked up from germline, CDR1 is MRHNA and CDR2 is SNTAGT. This CDR3 region has 15 residues. CDR3 coding DNA: TGTGCCAGCAGTGACAACGGGGACAGAAACACTGAAGCTTTCTTT. Residues: CASSDNGDRNTEAFF.

This rearrangement joins TRBV5-1 to TRBJ2-5, with unresolved D. The CDR3 is 14 amino acids. Germline V lookup: CDR1 SGHRS, CDR2 YFSETQ. V lost 0 bases and J 2 bases, leaving 8 bases between the germline ends. CDR3 coding DNA: TGCGCCAGCAGCTTGGGCGGCCTTCAAGAGACCCAGTACTTC. Its translation is CASSLGGLQETQYF.